Presented here are 32 T cell receptor beta chains from one specimen sequenced in a study of T cells in Graves' hyperthyroidism and ophthalmopathy (dated by TCRdb to 2018 to 2020). Libraries came from multiplex PCR. Sequenced using an Illumina HiSeq 2000. The TCR beta CDR3 regions were amplified from RNA transcripts. A first-round RT-PCR of the TCR CDR3 used the HTBI primer set with the Qiagen OneStep RT-PCR kit. The raw public reads went through TCRdb reprocessing: fastp at Q25, MiXCR clone calling, in-frame beta chains kept. Every CDR3 protein is listed once, alongside the most common genes and DNA of its rows. This sample has fewer than 450,000 distinct CDR3 sequences in its table, and around 15% of those were observed once. Clones ranked in the top ten supply approximately 19% of the sample. Sequenced material: blood. These receptors were obtained from a woman aged 55-70 years with Graves' ophthalmopathy.

This clonotype was seen ten or more times. This chain joins TRBV28 and TRBJ2-7; D remains ambiguous. The V gene's germline CDR1 is MDHEN and CDR2 SYDVKM. The V gene lost 3 bases and the J gene lost 1 base, with 13 bases spanning the gap. This CDR3 is built from 15 residues. This CDR3 reads CASSLIGVGSYEQYF. For the CDR3, the DNA is TGTGCCAGCAGTTTGATTGGGGTAGGGTCCTACGAGCAGTACTTC. Using reference TRBV28 and TRBJ2-7 for the parts outside the CDR3, the full variable domain is DVKVTQSSRYLVKRTGEKVFLECVQDMDHENMFWYRQDPGLGLRLIYFSYDVKMKEKGDIPEGYSVSREKKERFSLILESASTNQTSMYLCASSLIGVGSYEQYFGPGTRLTVT.

The chain uses TRBV6-1 and TRBJ2-3, with D unclear. Germline V gene data show CDR1 as MNHNS and CDR2 as SASEGT. CDR3 size: 16 residues. The V end was cut by 1 base, the J end by 2 bases, with 13 bases between. The CDR3, as DNA: TGTGCCAGCAGTGAAGTAGGCAAAAGCTACACAGATACGCAGTATTTT. It specifies CASSEVGKSYTDTQYF.

This clonotype was detected many times. The chain combines TRBV18 with TRBJ1-2, with 9 bases lining up with TRBD1. The CDR3 is made up of 13 amino acids. The germline V gene has CDR1 KGHSH and CDR2 LQKENI. Trimming at V came to 3 bases and at J to 6 bases, leaving 2 bases not matched to a gene. The CDR3: CASSPGQGDGYTF. The CDR3 region has the DNA TGTGCCAGCTCACCGGGACAGGGTGATGGCTACACCTTC.

There are many counts of this clonotype. The CDR3 DNA sequence: TGTGCCAGCAGCTTACCGTTGGCGCTAGAGGCATTCAAGCAGTACTTC. Translating gives CASSLPLALEAFKQYF. The rearrangement joins TRBV7-8 to TRBJ2-7; no definite D call. The CDR3 consists of 16 residues. The germline V gene has CDR1 SGHVS and CDR2 FQNEAQ. The V gene lost 2 bases and the J gene lost 8 bases, with 22 bases spanning the gap.

This clonotype appeared a few times. The chain couples TRBV11-2 to TRBJ2-1; perhaps TRBD2 as D (5 bases). Germline V gene lookup returns CDR1 SGHAT and CDR2 FQNNGV. The V and J ends lost 3 bases and 6 bases respectively, with 9 bases between them. This CDR3 is built from 13 residues. DNA for the CDR3: TGTGCCAGCAGCTTTCCGGGAACCAATGAGCAGTTCTTC. It specifies CASSFPGTNEQFF.

The chain employs TRBV14 and TRBJ2-1; weak D call: TRBD2 (5 bases). CDR1 and CDR2 from the germline V gene are SGHDN and FVKESK. This CDR3 has 13 amino acids. V was shortened by 0 bases and J by 9 bases, with 9 bases between the two germline ends. The CDR3 nucleotides read TGTGCCAGCAGCCAAGATCTAGCCGGTGAGCAGTTCTTC. The encoded protein is CASSQDLAGEQFF.

This clonotype was found once. This chain uses TRBV5-4 with TRBJ2-1; 8 bases are a match to TRBD2. Unmatched junction bases numbered 7, after V lost 1 base and J lost 7 bases. The CDR3 contains 15 residues. Looked up from germline, CDR1 is SGHNT and CDR2 is YYREEE (reference sequence). The chain's CDR3 is CASSLRAGAGNEQFF. CDR3 coding DNA: TGTGCCAGCAGCTTGAGAGCGGGAGCGGGGAATGAGCAGTTCTTC. The full variable domain, in which reference TRBV5-4 and TRBJ2-1 provide the parts outside the CDR3, is ETGVTQSPTHLIKTRGQQVTLRCSSQSGHNTVSWYQQALGQGPQFIFQYYREEENGRGNFPPRFSGLQFPNYSSELNVNALELDDSALYLCASSLRAGAGNEQFFGPGTRLTVL.

This clonotype showed up many times. Here the CDR3 reads CASTPVTLSYNEQFF. CDR3 bases: TGTGCCAGCACCCCCGTAACGCTCTCCTACAATGAGCAGTTCTTC. V gene TRBV7-2 combines with J gene TRBJ2-1, with D unresolved. The CDR3 has 15 residues. Trimming took off 7 bases at V and 0 bases at J, with 13 bases between the two ends. Germline CDR1 reads SGHTA; CDR2 reads FQGNSA.

The genes are TRBV10-3 and TRBJ2-3; D is possibly TRBD1 (5 bases). The germline V gene has CDR1 ENHRY and CDR2 SYGVKD. With 2 bases removed from V and 3 bases from J, the gap between germline ends came to 18 bases. The CDR3 covers 17 residues. Here the CDR3 reads CAISEPKAGIWTDTQYF. The CDR3 DNA is TGTGCCATCAGTGAGCCTAAGGCAGGGATTTGGACAGATACGCAGTATTTT.

This clonotype was detected many times. The chain has TRBV11-1 and TRBJ2-5; TRBD2 matches 11 bases. The length of the CDR3 is 15 residues. The V gene end was trimmed by 5 bases and the J gene end by 5 bases; junction bases not matched to a gene: 7. Per the germline V gene, CDR1 is SGHAT and CDR2 is FQDESV (reference sequence). The CDR3 DNA follows: TGTGCCAGCAGCCCTAGCGGGAGGTGGGGGGAGACCCAGTACTTC. This sequence encodes CASSPSGRWGETQYF.

A few counts support this clonotype. The rearrangement links TRBV6-2 or TRBV6-3 to TRBJ2-7, with 7 bases matching TRBD2. The CDR3 consists of 16 residues. The ends lost 2 bases at V and 0 bases at J; junction bases unmatched: 7. Germline values: CDR1 MNHEY, CDR2 SVGEGT. The CDR3 nucleotides read TGTGCCAGCAGTTACGGGTTAGCGGGTGCCTCCTACGAGCAGTACTTC. Translation gives CASSYGLAGASYEQYF.

In this sample, this clonotype turned up a few times. The DNA of the CDR3 is TGTGCCAGCAGTTCGTACCAGGGAAAGGCGGATACGCAGTATTTT. Encoded protein: CASSSYQGKADTQYF. The chain is built from TRBV6-5 and TRBJ2-3; D might be TRBD1 (5 bases). Germline V gene data show CDR1 as MNHEY and CDR2 as SVGAGI. V was clipped by 4 bases and J by 6 bases, with 17 bases between them. The CDR3 has 15 residues.

Many counts were recorded for this clonotype. Here the CDR3 DNA reads TGCAGTGCTAGAGATCTTCTTGGCGGGAGGGCGTTTGGCGACAATGAGCAGTTCTTC. Its protein is CSARDLLGGRAFGDNEQFF. The chain is built from TRBV20-1 and TRBJ2-1; 9 bases match TRBD2. Losses at the gene ends were 0 bases for V and 5 bases for J; bases not matched to a gene: 17. This CDR3 has 19 amino acids. Germline lookup yields CDR1 DFQATT and CDR2 SNEGSKA (reference sequence).

This clonotype was seen more than once but under ten times. The V call is TRBV10-3, the J call TRBJ2-1; D ambiguous. Germline V lookup: CDR1 ENHRY, CDR2 SYGVKD. The CDR3 length is 12 residues. Trimming took 10 bases from V and 5 from J, leaving 12 bases between them. CDR3 in amino acids: CASGTENNEQFF. The DNA of the CDR3 is TGTGCCAGCGGCACGGAGAACAATGAGCAGTTCTTC.

This clonotype has only a few counts. CDR3 sequence reads: CASSPGGGSSHEQFF. For the CDR3, the DNA is TGTGCCAGCAGCCCCGGGGGGGGGAGTTCCCATGAGCAGTTCTTC. The J gene is TRBJ2-1, the V gene TRBV7-3, with TRBD2 matching over 8 bases. This CDR3 contains 15 residues. From germline, CDR1 is SGHTA and CDR2 FQGTGA. With 5 bases clipped from V and 8 bases from J, the junction kept 11 bases outside the gene matches.

This clonotype was seen at least ten times. The V gene is TRBV24-1, the J gene TRBJ2-7, with no clear D. The V gene's germline CDR1 is KGHDR and CDR2 SFDVKD. Trimming left V 5 bases short and J 3 bases short, with 10 bases between. The CDR3 consists of 13 residues. CDR3 amino acids: CATSATPGYEQYF. The CDR3 DNA follows: TGTGCCACCAGTGCTACTCCGGGCTACGAGCAGTACTTC.

In its sample, this clonotype was seen many times. The V call is TRBV20-1, the J call TRBJ2-3; the match to TRBD1 covers 9 bases. The trim removed 6 bases at V and 7 bases at J, leaving 8 bases unmatched. There are 13 residues in the CDR3. Per germline, CDR1 DFQATT and CDR2 SNEGSKA (reference sequence). The CDR3 DNA follows: TGCAGTGCCCCGGGACAGGGACAAAATACGCAGTATTTT. Translation gives CSAPGQGQNTQYF.

The table lists this clonotype with many counts. This chain connects TRBV2 to TRBJ2-1; D may be TRBD2 (6 bases). Germline values: CDR1 SNHLY, CDR2 FYNNEI. V lost 2 bases to trimming and J lost 8 bases, with 13 bases between them. The CDR3 extends over 14 amino acids. CDR3 loop: CASSERLRGDEQFF. CDR3 sequence (DNA): TGTGCCAGCAGTGAAAGGTTGCGGGGCGATGAGCAGTTCTTC.

Of note for this clonotype: A clone one base away is much larger, so this may be a read error. V is TRBV28 and J is TRBJ2-1, with D hard to call. CDR1 is MDHEN and CDR2 is SYDVKM in the germline V gene. The CDR3 has 15 amino acids. CDR3 amino acids: CASKKTGSSYNGQFF. CDR3 coding DNA: TGTGCCAGCAAAAAAACCGGTAGCTCCTACAATGGGCAGTTCTTC.

This clonotype was counted many times. V is TRBV11-2 and J is TRBJ2-5; D may be TRBD1 or TRBD2 (6 bases each). The CDR3 totals 16 residues. V was shortened by 5 bases and J by 0 bases, with 16 bases between the two germline ends. Germline CDR1 is SGHAT and CDR2 is FQNNGV. The CDR3: CASSLGVGGYQETQYF. The CDR3 DNA sequence: TGTGCCAGCAGCCTAGGGGTAGGGGGGTACCAAGAGACCCAGTACTTC.

There are many counts of this clonotype. This sequence joins TRBV28 and TRBJ2-5; tentatively, D is TRBD1 or TRBD2 (6 bases each). The CDR3 length is 13 residues. The germline V and J ends were trimmed by 6 bases and 2 bases, with 10 bases remaining between them. Germline lookup yields CDR1 MDHEN and CDR2 SYDVKM. The chain's CDR3 is CASSRGRQETQYF. The CDR3 DNA is TGTGCCAGCAGCCGGGGGCGACAAGAGACCCAGTACTTC.

The chain carries TRBV28 and TRBJ2-5; either TRBD1 or TRBD2 may fit D (5 bases each). This CDR3 is built from 12 residues. V lost 11 bases, J lost 3 bases, and 13 bases lay in between. Germline V gene data show CDR1 as MDHEN and CDR2 as SYDVKM. The CDR3 sequence: CAGKWGKETQYF. Here the CDR3 DNA reads TGTGCCGGCAAGTGGGGGAAAGAGACCCAGTACTTC.

This clonotype appeared a single time. This could be a read error, since a much larger clone is one nucleotide away. This sequence joins TRBV19 and TRBJ2-7; possible D gene TRBD1, 6 bases. CDR3 length: 16 residues. Germline V gene lookup returns CDR1 LNHDA and CDR2 SQIVND (reference sequence). CDR3 in DNA: TGTGCCTGTAGTCCTCGGACAGCAAAGAGCTCCTACGAGCAGTACTTC. Translating gives CACSPRTAKSSYEQYF.

This clonotype was detected ten times or more. The chain links TRBV12-3 or TRBV12-4 to TRBJ2-5; possible D gene TRBD2, 6 bases. This CDR3 is built from 13 residues. Trimming removed 3 bases at V and 4 bases at J, with 9 bases between. The CDR3 nucleotides read TGTGCCAGCAGTTTTTGGGGAGGAGAGACCCAGTACTTC. Amino acid sequence: CASSFWGGETQYF.

The genes are TRBV19 and TRBJ2-1; D gene ambiguous. With 3 bases removed from V and 9 bases from J, the gap between germline ends came to 12 bases. Germline CDR1 LNHDA, CDR2 SQIVND (reference sequence). The CDR3 has 13 amino acids. The CDR3 spells CASSIRQWGEQFF. The CDR3 DNA is TGTGCCAGTAGTATTCGTCAGTGGGGTGAGCAGTTCTTC.

The CDR3 loop reads CASRPGQATYEQYF. CDR3 in DNA: TGTGCCAGCAGACCGGGACAGGCCACCTACGAGCAGTACTTC. The chain carries TRBV28 and TRBJ2-7; TRBD1 aligns across 8 bases. V was pared by 6 bases and J by 2 bases, with 6 bases of the junction left unmatched. The CDR3 covers 14 residues. CDR1 is MDHEN and CDR2 is SYDVKM in the germline V gene.

Remarks on this clonotype: Since no conserved phenylalanine or tryptophan closes the CDR3, a read error is the likely cause. The chain carries TRBV12-3 or TRBV12-4 and TRBJ2-1, with D tentatively TRBD2 (6 bases). V gave up 7 bases and J gave up 10 bases, with 14 bases separating them. The CDR3 runs 12 residues. This CDR3 reads CASKNLAHEQFL. CDR3 nucleotides: TGTGCCAGCAAGAATCTAGCGCACGAGCAGTTCCTC.

The table lists this clonotype with many counts. The J gene is TRBJ2-7, the V gene TRBV30; 7 positions match TRBD1. Germline trimming cut 0 bases from V and 9 bases from J; bases unmatched to any gene: 8. The CDR3 is 13 amino acids. Germline V gene data show CDR1 as GTSNPN and CDR2 as SVGIG (reference sequence). This chain's CDR3 is CAWSVPDRLWQYF. Written as DNA, the CDR3 is TGTGCCTGGAGTGTACCGGACAGGCTTTGGCAGTACTTC.

This chain uses TRBV7-9 with TRBJ1-1; no firm D call. Germline lookup yields CDR1 SEHNR and CDR2 FQNEAQ (reference sequence). The CDR3 is made up of 12 amino acids. Trimming stripped 6 bases from V and 6 bases from J, with 11 bases between. CDR3 nucleotide sequence: TGTGCCAGCAGAAGTTCCGTCCCTGAAGCTTTCTTT. This encodes CASRSSVPEAFF.

This clonotype was seen many times. The chain couples TRBV24-1 to TRBJ2-3; possible D gene TRBD2, 5 bases. The V gene's germline CDR1 is KGHDR and CDR2 SFDVKD. V was clipped by 4 bases and J by 4 bases, with 11 bases between them. The length of the CDR3 is 14 residues. For the CDR3, the DNA is TGTGCCACCAGTGACCCGGGGTCGGCAGATACGCAGTATTTT. It specifies CATSDPGSADTQYF.

In this sample, this clonotype turned up many times. The V gene is TRBV12-3 or TRBV12-4, the J gene TRBJ2-1; D call uncertain. Between the trimmed V and J ends, which lost 6 bases and 0 bases, there was a span of 6 bases. The length of the CDR3 is 13 residues. CDR3 bases: TGTGCCAGCAGGCCTGCCTCCTACAATGAGCAGTTCTTC. This encodes CASRPASYNEQFF.

There are many counts of this clonotype. The V call is TRBV7-2, the J call TRBJ2-3, with D perhaps TRBD1 (5 bases). Germline V lookup: CDR1 SGHTA, CDR2 FQGNSA. There are 12 residues in the CDR3. Deletions cut 5 bases from V and 6 bases from J, with 9 bases between. The CDR3 region is CASSLQGDTQYF. The CDR3 DNA is TGTGCCAGCAGCCTCCAGGGTGATACGCAGTATTTT.